This T cell receptor beta chain was captured by sequencing in a study of cytomegalovirus exposure and HLA in healthy donors. V was trimmed by 1 base and J by 6 bases, leaving 6 bases between them. Germline V gives CDR1 SGHRS, CDR2 YFSETQ. This CDR3 is built from 12 residues. 60 Vbeta and 13 Jbeta primers were used in PCR. TCRdb keeps only in-frame clones here, not all; method: immunoSEQ multiplex PCR. Here the sample spans 150,000 to 200,000 clones, 82% being singletons. The genes are TRBV5-1 and TRBJ2-3; the D is unclear. Source material: PBMCs. The clonotype originates from a middle-aged man in good health and CMV-seronegative. The CDR3 DNA reads as TGCGCCAGCAGCTTGCTCGGGGATACGCAGTATTTT. It is translated as CASSLLGDTQYF. Using reference TRBV5-1 and TRBJ2-3 for the parts outside the CDR3, the full variable domain is KAGVTQTPRYLIKTRGQQVTLSCSPISGHRSVSWYQQTPGQGLQFLFEYFSETQRNKGNFPGRFSGRQFSNSRSEMNVSTLELGDSALYLCASSLLGDTQYFGPGTRLTVL.